One sample yielded the 18 T cell receptor beta chains listed below, sequenced in a study of PD-1 blockade in classical Hodgkin lymphoma. Documented time point: cycle 4 day 1 (C4D1), after less than seven weeks of nivolumab. Relapse after autologous stem cell transplantation occurred in every patient, and brentuximab vedotin exposure varied. After thawing, PBMCs were subjected to magnetic negative selection to isolate CD8+ T cells. This table comes from immunoSEQ multiplex PCR, and its TCRdb copy is limited to in-frame clones, with some not included. The sample holds 4,500 or so clones, approximately 68% seen once. This sample comprised CD8+ T cells from blood, obtained before the fourth cycle of nivolumab. Receptors originate from a human donor with classical Hodgkin lymphoma.

The V call is TRBV4-2, the J call TRBJ2-7, with D possibly matching TRBD1 (6 bases). V lost 1 base and J 2 bases, leaving 9 bases between the germline ends. CDR1 and CDR2 (germline): LGHNA, YNFKEQ. This CDR3 has 14 amino acids. CDR3: CASSQGTDTYEQYF. In DNA form, the CDR3 reads TGTGCCAGCAGCCAAGGGACAGATACCTACGAGCAGTACTTC.

The V and J genes are TRBV5-4 and TRBJ2-5; the match to TRBD1 covers 7 bases. This CDR3 contains 14 residues. J was trimmed by 4 bases and V by 5 bases; bases with no gene match: 8. Germline loops: CDR1 SGHNT, CDR2 YYREEE (reference sequence). The CDR3 bases are TGTGCCAGCAGACCCACAGGGGCGGGAGAGACCCAGTACTTC. It yields the protein CASRPTGAGETQYF.

The chain couples TRBV5-1 to TRBJ1-2, with 7 bases identical to TRBD1. This CDR3 spans 16 amino acids. CDR1 and CDR2 (germline): SGHRS, YFSETQ. V gave up 1 base and J gave up 4 bases; unmatched junction bases: 10. CDR3 region: CASSLTGASVRYGYTF. Here the CDR3 DNA reads TGCGCCAGCAGCTTGACAGGGGCCTCTGTCCGCTATGGCTACACCTTC.

The chain employs TRBV7-2 and TRBJ2-7; 9 nucleotides agree with TRBD2. J lost 2 bases, V lost 4 bases, and 15 bases had no gene match. Germline CDR1 is SGHTA and CDR2 is FQGNSA. This CDR3 region has 18 residues. The CDR3 bases are TGTGCCAGCAGCTCCTTCGGCCCCTGGACTAGCGTACCCTACGAGCAGTACTTC. Its protein product is CASSSFGPWTSVPYEQYF.

The sample holds a few counts of this clone. The chain has TRBV2 and TRBJ1-1; D may be TRBD1 (5 bases). There are 15 residues in the CDR3. With 8 bases removed from V and 4 bases from J, the gap between germline ends came to 20 bases. Germline values: CDR1 SNHLY, CDR2 FYNNEI. This CDR3 is CASPGGRGARTEAFF. Written as DNA, the CDR3 is TGTGCCAGCCCAGGTGGGAGAGGGGCGCGCACTGAAGCTTTCTTT.

The chain is built from TRBV28 and TRBJ2-3; D is uncertain. The germline V gene encodes CDR1 MDHEN and CDR2 SYDVKM. The germline V and J ends were trimmed by 2 bases and 0 bases, with 9 bases remaining between them. The CDR3 consists of 15 residues. CDR3 region: CASSLGLSSTDTQYF. In DNA form, the CDR3 reads TGTGCCAGCAGTTTAGGGCTATCTAGCACAGATACGCAGTATTTT.

This clone was counted between two and nine times. V usage is TRBV4-1 and J usage is TRBJ1-5, with unresolved D. The CDR3 has 15 amino acids. Trimming shortened V by 2 bases and J by 2 bases, and 10 bases separated the two germline ends. The germline V gene encodes CDR1 MGHRA and CDR2 YSYEKL. The CDR3: CASSQRWARNQPQHF. DNA for the CDR3: TGCGCCAGCAGCCAAAGGTGGGCGCGCAATCAGCCCCAGCATTTT.

This chain joins TRBV7-8 and TRBJ2-7; TRBD1 matches at 10 bases. The CDR3 loop spans 14 amino acids. V trimming: 5 bases; J trimming: 4 bases; junction bases outside the gene matches: 5. CDR1 SGHVS and CDR2 FQNEAQ come from the germline V gene. The CDR3 region has the DNA TGTGCCAGCAGCGACCCGGGACAGGGGTACGAGCAGTACTTC. It codes for CASSDPGQGYEQYF.

The chain is built from TRBV6-5 and TRBJ2-5; D is uncertain. The V gene's germline CDR1 is MNHEY and CDR2 SVGAGI. There are 13 residues in the CDR3. The V end was cut by 2 bases, the J end by 5 bases, with 9 bases between. This chain's CDR3 is CASSYVRFETQYF. CDR3 DNA sequence: TGTGCCAGCAGTTACGTTAGGTTTGAGACCCAGTACTTC.

The chain employs TRBV2 and TRBJ2-7; tentative D call: TRBD2 (5 bases). Deletions cut 4 bases from V and 4 bases from J, with 8 bases between. The CDR3 has 12 amino acids. Per germline, CDR1 SNHLY and CDR2 FYNNEI. CDR3 amino acids: CASSGGEYEQYF. Here the CDR3 DNA reads TGTGCCAGCAGTGGGGGAGAATACGAGCAGTACTTC. Based on the CDR3 plus reference TRBV2 and TRBJ2-7, the full variable domain is EPEVTQTPSHQVTQMGQEVILRCVPISNHLYFYWYRQILGQKVEFLVSFYNNEISEKSEIFDDQFSVERPDGSNFTLKIRSTKLEDSAMYFCASSGGEYEQYFGPGTRLTVT.

This clone was detected a few times. The chain recombines TRBV5-6 with TRBJ1-2; weak D call: TRBD1 (6 bases). The ends were cut back, 1 base at V and 3 bases at J, with 7 bases in the middle. The germline CDR1 and CDR2 sequences are SGHDT and YYEEEE. The length of the CDR3 is 13 residues. CDR3 in amino acids: CASSLQGYYGYTF. The CDR3 DNA reads as TGTGCCAGCAGCTTGCAGGGGTACTATGGCTACACCTTC.

V gene TRBV4-3 combines with J gene TRBJ2-3; 12 positions match TRBD2. There are 16 residues in the CDR3. Per the germline V gene, CDR1 is LGHNA and CDR2 is YSLEER. The V segment lost 3 bases and the J segment 3 bases; nucleotides outside the gene matches: 4. CDR3: CASSHRLAGDTDTQYF. CDR3 DNA sequence: TGCGCCAGCAGCCACCGACTAGCGGGGGATACAGATACGCAGTATTTT.

The chain has TRBV10-3 and TRBJ2-5; 8 positions agree with TRBD1. The J call may be mistaken, given a closer DNA end match to TRBJ2-7. Looked up from germline, CDR1 is ENHRY and CDR2 is SYGVKD. The CDR3 sequence is 16 residues long. Here the CDR3 DNA reads TGTGCCACTACCGACAGGGGCGTTAGGGTTTCCTACGAGCAGTACTTC. Encoded protein: CATTDRGVRVSYEQYF.

The chain joins TRBV27 to TRBJ1-5; D not resolved. The length of the CDR3 is 14 residues. Germline V gene sequence: CDR1 MNHEY, CDR2 SMNVEV (reference sequence). V gave up 2 bases and J gave up 0 bases, with 5 bases separating them. The CDR3: CASSLAFSNQPQHF. Here the CDR3 DNA reads TGTGCCAGCAGTTTAGCCTTTAGCAATCAGCCCCAGCATTTT.

The rearrangement links TRBV18 to TRBJ2-2; D unresolved. Germline loops: CDR1 KGHSH, CDR2 LQKENI. The length of the CDR3 is 13 residues. Trimming shortened V by 4 bases and J by 5 bases, and 8 bases separated the two germline ends. The CDR3 loop reads CASSQAVTGELFF. The CDR3, as DNA: TGTGCCAGCTCACAGGCTGTAACCGGGGAGCTGTTTTTT.

This clone was observed a single time. This chain connects TRBV11-1 to TRBJ2-7; D remains ambiguous. Germline CDR1 and CDR2: SGHAT and FQDESV (reference sequence). V shed 5 bases and J shed 9 bases, with 20 bases lying between them. CDR3 length: 14 amino acids. The CDR3 loop is CASSEYNPAPRQYF. The CDR3 DNA reads as TGTGCCAGCAGCGAGTACAACCCGGCTCCCAGGCAGTACTTC.

The rearrangement uses TRBV29-1 and TRBJ2-1; 9 nucleotides match TRBD1. Germline-derived CDR1 and CDR2 are SQVTM and ANQGSEA. With V trimmed by 7 bases and J by 6 bases, 4 bases remained unmatched. This CDR3 contains 12 residues. This CDR3 is CSGRQGGNEQFF. The CDR3 DNA reads TGCAGCGGCCGACAGGGGGGCAATGAGCAGTTCTTC.

The chain combines TRBV7-9 with TRBJ2-7; D uncertain. Trimming stripped 5 bases from V and 4 bases from J, with 15 bases between. From germline, CDR1 is SEHNR and CDR2 FQNEAQ (reference sequence). This CDR3 contains 14 residues. CDR3 DNA sequence: TGTGCCAGCAGCAAGGACGGAAGCTCATACGAGCAGTACTTC. Residues: CASSKDGSSYEQYF.